This record covers a single T cell receptor (beta chain). The specificity of this receptor is unknown. Base-call qualities are not available, and no considerably larger clone is one nucleotide away. Via the germline V gene, CDR1 is LGHNA and CDR2 YNFKEQ. The CDR3 sequence holds 21 residues, the cysteine and phenylalanine included. This entry keeps only the CDR3 DNA: 63 bases, framed from base 1. Compared with germline, V lacks 3 bases and J lacks 3 bases; bases without a gene match: 21. To sequence the TCRbeta CDR3 region, genomic DNA was isolated from the sorted cells. The immunoSEQ Assay was used for sequencing of TCRbeta CDR3 regions. TCRdb obtained this table from immuneACCESS and retained in-frame rearrangements with V and J assigned. These tables miss some clones; where compared with another copy, unresolved V genes account for less than half of the shortfall, and the remainder is unexplained. The sample table records around 140,000 clones; around nine tenths of these occur just once. The ten largest clones add up to around 1% of the sample.

This entry belongs to a study of OX40 agonist ivuxolimab in advanced cancers. Context from the whole study: Ivuxolimab was an agonistic, fully human IgG2 monoclonal antibody directed against OX40 (CD134), a costimulatory receptor. Peripheral TCRbeta sequencing was intended to test whether TCR sequence diversity was altered and clonal T-cell expansion was caused by ivuxolimab. Partial responses were achieved by three dose-escalation patients, of whom one had hepatocellular carcinoma and two had cutaneous melanoma. Intravenous ivuxolimab was administered to patients every 2 weeks at six dose levels: 0.01, 0.1, 0.3, 1.5, 3 and 10 mg/kg. The paper describes the monotherapy dose-escalation part (N ≈ 52 patients) of the phase I trial of ivuxolimab. In the dose-escalation cohort, approximately 82% of patients were male, and the mean age was roughly 60 years with a range of about 20 to 80. Prior anti-PD-1, anti-PD-L1 or anti-CTLA-4 therapy was permitted, and 35% to 40% of dose-escalation patients had received checkpoint inhibitors. Among the roughly 50 dose-escalation patients, around 20 had hepatocellular carcinoma, around 15 melanoma, 9 renal cell carcinoma and 9 head and neck cancer. Paper-wide results and their limitations: On average, CD8+ T cells showed more expanded clones than CD4+ T cells after ivuxolimab. At doses of 0.1 to 3.0 mg/kg, clonal expansion of both CD4+ and CD8+ T cells in blood was seen between baseline and week 6. The antigen specificity of the clonally expanded peripheral T cells was not determined. Low levels of normalized T-cell clonal expansion were also shown by some nonresponding patients. In partial responders in the 0.1-3.0 mg/kg groups, normalized peripheral clonal expansion was found to be among the lowest, especially among CD8+ T cells.

The trial excluded patients who had a history of autoimmune disease or were on systemic immunosuppression. Peripheral blood for TCR sequencing was collected from all dose cohorts at baseline, on cycle 4 day 1, and on cycle 7 day 1. Samples came from an open-label, multicenter, first-in-human phase I dose-escalation trial of ivuxolimab. The trial enrolled adults with locally advanced or metastatic head and neck squamous cell, hepatocellular, melanoma or renal cell carcinoma. Before TCR sequencing, CD4+ T cells and CD8+ T cells from peripheral blood were sorted into separate populations. The sequence derives from an adult with an advanced solid tumor such as melanoma, head and neck, liver or kidney cancer. Sequencing was performed on CD4+ or CD8+ T cells sorted from blood, taken in a trial of the OX40 agonist ivuxolimab. This chain joins TRBV4-2 to TRBJ2-1, with 9 junctional bases fitting TRBD1. The CDR3 in this case is CASSQTHGGQGNRGNYNEQFF. The DNA is TGTGCCAGCAGCCAGACCCATGGGGGACAGGGAAATCGGGGGAACTACAATGAGCAGTTCTTC.